Listed here are 13 T cell receptor beta chains from one sample, sequenced in a study of identical twins. TCRdb re-called the 5' RACE reads through MiXCR, storing one row per CDR3 protein. The table records fewer than 800,000 distinct CDR3 sequences, 7.1% of them present only once. Another study also made use of these data, one on yellow fever vaccine responses in identical twins.

What was sequenced was PBMCs. The receptors here all came from a woman aged 18-30 years in good health.

The table lists this clonotype with a few counts. The chain employs TRBV5-1 and TRBJ1-1; unclear D gene. The CDR3 totals 15 residues. Deletions cut 0 bases from V and 4 bases from J, with 13 bases between. CDR1 is SGHRS and CDR2 is YFSETQ in the germline V gene. The CDR3 DNA follows: TGCGCCAGCAGCTTGGCTTGGGGAACGGGCACTGAAGCTTTCTTT. This gives the protein CASSLAWGTGTEAFF.

The chain couples TRBV29-1 to TRBJ2-3, with D unclear. V was cut by 1 base and J by 6 bases, with 14 bases left in between. Germline CDR1 and CDR2: SQVTM and ANQGSEA. The CDR3 spans 14 residues. The CDR3 sequence: CSVEAAQHGDTQYF. Written as DNA, the CDR3 is TGCAGCGTTGAAGCAGCCCAACATGGGGATACGCAGTATTTT.

This clonotype was counted only a few times. This chain joins TRBV20-1 and TRBJ2-7; the match to TRBD2 covers 9 bases. This CDR3 comprises 12 residues. Unmatched junction bases numbered 5, after V lost 6 bases and J lost 5 bases. The germline CDR1 and CDR2 sequences are DFQATT and SNEGSKA (reference sequence). DNA for the CDR3: TGCAGTGCCGCGGGAGGGCCCCACGAGCAGTACTTC. This sequence encodes CSAAGGPHEQYF.

This clonotype was counted at least ten times. The gene calls are TRBV7-9 and TRBJ2-3; D perhaps matches TRBD2 (6 bases). The CDR3 covers 14 residues. The V end was cut by 6 bases, the J end by 4 bases, with 14 bases between. From germline, CDR1 is SEHNR and CDR2 FQNEAQ (reference sequence). DNA of the CDR3: TGTGCCAGCAGACCTTTTAGCGGCCCAGATACGCAGTATTTT. Its protein is CASRPFSGPDTQYF.

This clonotype was counted ten times or more. The rearrangement uses TRBV25-1 and TRBJ2-2, with 7 bases aligning to TRBD2. In germline, CDR1 is MGHDK, CDR2 SYGVNS. V was clipped by 3 bases and J by 2 bases; unmatched bases: 6. This CDR3 contains 16 residues. CDR3: CASSDSGTTNTGELFF. The CDR3 DNA sequence: TGTGCCAGCAGTGACTCCGGGACTACCAACACCGGGGAGCTGTTTTTT.

This clonotype was seen at least ten times. V gene TRBV20-1 combines with J gene TRBJ1-5; weak D call: TRBD1 (5 bases). Trimming left V 4 bases short and J 6 bases short, with 13 bases between. From germline, CDR1 is DFQATT and CDR2 SNEGSKA (reference sequence). CDR3 length: 13 residues. This chain's CDR3 is CSAMDTGLQPQHF. The CDR3, as DNA: TGCAGTGCTATGGACACCGGGCTTCAGCCCCAGCATTTT.

The chain employs TRBV3-1 and TRBJ2-5; 11 bases line up with TRBD2. Germline CDR1 LGHDT, CDR2 YNNKEL (reference sequence). The CDR3 runs 15 residues. Trimming took 4 bases from V and 6 from J; bases not matched to a gene: 7. CDR3 protein: CASSLSGGAEKTQYF. Written as DNA, the CDR3 is TGTGCCAGCAGCCTTAGCGGGGGGGCCGAAAAGACCCAGTACTTC.

This clonotype appeared many times. The chain recombines TRBV29-1 with TRBJ2-6; D not resolved. CDR1 is SQVTM, CDR2 ANQGSEA, per germline. This CDR3 contains 14 residues. V lost 6 bases and J lost 0, with 9 bases in between. CDR3 amino acids: CSVEFGSGANVLTF. In DNA form, the CDR3 reads TGCAGCGTAGAATTTGGCTCTGGGGCCAACGTCCTGACTTTC. Together with reference TRBV29-1 and TRBJ2-6, the CDR3 gives the full variable domain: SAVISQKPSRDICQRGTSLTIQCQVDSQVTMMFWYRQQPGQSLTLIATANQGSEATYESGFVIDKFPISRPNLTFSTLTVSNMSPEDSSIYLCSVEFGSGANVLTFGAGSRLTVL.

Many counts were recorded for this clonotype. This chain uses TRBV5-6 with TRBJ2-2; possibly TRBD2 for D (5 bases). The V end lost 4 bases, the J end lost 3 bases, and 13 bases lay between the germline ends. The CDR3 contains 15 residues. Germline V CDR1 and CDR2: SGHDT, YYEEEE. CDR3 nucleotides: TGTGCCAGCAGCCCACTGAGGACTGACACCGGGGAGCTGTTTTTT. As protein: CASSPLRTDTGELFF.

This clonotype was counted between two and nine times. The CDR3 sequence: CASRGLTYNEQFF. For the CDR3, the DNA is TGTGCCAGCAGGGGACTCACCTACAATGAGCAGTTCTTC. V gene TRBV28 combines with J gene TRBJ2-1; possibly TRBD2 for D (6 bases). From germline, CDR1 is MDHEN and CDR2 SYDVKM. This CDR3 region has 13 residues. V dropped 6 bases and J dropped 2 bases, with 8 bases sitting between them.

The chain couples TRBV29-1 to TRBJ2-1; tentatively, D is TRBD1 (6 bases). Trimming took off 7 bases at V and 4 bases at J, with 11 bases between the two ends. The length of the CDR3 is 12 residues. Germline V gene sequence: CDR1 SQVTM, CDR2 ANQGSEA. The CDR3 nucleotides read TGCAGCGCGGACAGTAATTACAATGAGCAGTTCTTC. This translates into CSADSNYNEQFF.

The table lists this clonotype with many counts. J is TRBJ2-7 and V is TRBV12-3 or TRBV12-4, with D unresolved. V was cut by 4 bases and J by 3 bases, with 13 bases left in between. This CDR3 is 14 amino acids long. The CDR3 is CASSSPLQNYEQYV. The CDR3 DNA reads TGTGCCAGCAGTTCCCCACTGCAGAACTACGAGCAGTACGTC.

This clonotype was recorded many times. The chain is built from TRBV24-1 and TRBJ2-3; a possible D gene is TRBD1 (5 bases). The CDR3 spans 15 residues. Germline assignment: CDR1 KGHDR and CDR2 SFDVKD. V lost 2 bases and J lost 2, with 10 bases in between. The CDR3 is CATSDSRQTTDTQYF. The DNA for the CDR3 is TGTGCCACCAGTGATTCCAGACAGACCACAGATACGCAGTATTTT.